One sample yielded the 5 T cell receptor beta chains listed below, sequenced in a study of blood T cell repertoires in COVID-19. Assay used: immunoSEQ multiplex PCR; TCRdb lists only in-frame clones, some missing. The table lists approximately 76,000 clones, around 85% of them singletons. Sequencing was done on a sample of peripheral blood. The receptors stem from a man aged 30-40 years with acute or convalescent COVID-19.

The chain is built from TRBV4-3 and TRBJ2-1, with 8 bases lining up with TRBD2. The CDR3 runs 17 residues. V shed 1 base, J shed 0 bases, and the junction held 5 bases outside the gene matches. CDR1 LGHNA and CDR2 YSLEER come from the germline V gene. The CDR3 spells CASSQVGLAGSYNEQFF. For the CDR3, the DNA is TGCGCCAGCAGCCAAGTTGGGCTAGCGGGCTCCTACAATGAGCAGTTCTTC.

The chain couples TRBV6-6 to TRBJ2-5; TRBD1 might be the D (5 bases). V shed 0 bases and J shed 4 bases, with 9 bases lying between them. CDR1 is MNHNY, CDR2 SVGAGI, per germline (reference sequence). This CDR3 spans 14 amino acids. CDR3 amino acids: CASSYSRRGETQYF. CDR3 DNA sequence: TGTGCCAGCAGTTACTCGAGAAGGGGAGAGACCCAGTACTTC.

The chain links TRBV18 to TRBJ2-5; no clear D. The length of the CDR3 is 13 residues. Germline V gene sequence: CDR1 KGHSH, CDR2 LQKENI. V lost 5 bases and J lost 5, with 12 bases in between. The CDR3 spells CASSGTMGETQYF. Written as DNA, the CDR3 is TGTGCCAGCTCAGGCACAATGGGCGAGACCCAGTACTTC. Combining the CDR3 with reference TRBV18 and TRBJ2-5 gives the whole variable domain NAGVMQNPRHLVRRRGQEARLRCSPMKGHSHVYWYRQLPEEGLKFMVYLQKENIIDESGMPKERFSAEFPKEGPSILRIQQVVRGDSAAYFCASSGTMGETQYFGPGTRLLVL.

V and J are TRBV14 and TRBJ1-1, with D possibly TRBD1 on 5 matching bases. Germline V lookup: CDR1 SGHDN, CDR2 FVKESK. V was pared by 2 bases and J by 7 bases, with 14 bases between. The length of the CDR3 is 14 residues. CDR3 amino acids: CASSQWGRGSEAFF. The CDR3 bases are TGTGCCAGCAGCCAATGGGGTAGGGGTAGTGAAGCTTTCTTT.

The rearrangement links TRBV29-1 to TRBJ1-1; 7 bases are a match to TRBD1. This CDR3 comprises 13 residues. V shed 4 bases, J shed 4 bases, and the junction held 6 bases outside the gene matches. The germline V gene encodes CDR1 SQVTM and CDR2 ANQGSEA. DNA of the CDR3: TGCAGCGTTGGGGGGACAGAGGGCACTGAAGCTTTCTTT. This translates into CSVGGTEGTEAFF.